This is a list of T cell receptor beta chains from one sample in a study of breast tumors, draining lymph nodes, adjacent tissues. TCRdb re-derived calls from the multiplex PCR reads in MiXCR, one entry per CDR3 protein. The data show about 230,000 distinct CDR3 sequences, 32% seen once. The sequencing input was axillary lymph node tissue. These receptors were obtained from a female donor with breast cancer. Some clones in this sample may be carry-over from other donors' samples. CDR3s include the opening cysteine and the closing phenylalanine or tryptophan. The D gene is left open where the match is weak. A row's size may be missing; if present it is once, few, many or a size class.

>TRBJ2-3|many|TRBV24-1|.
TGTGCCACCAGTGATTTCTCGGCAGGACCGCAGTATTTT
CATSDFSAGPQYF
>TRBJ2-7|many|TRBV6-6|TRBD1
TGTGCCAGCAGTTGGAAGGGGGCAAACCACGAGCAGTACTTC
CASSWKGANHEQYF
>TRBJ2-2|.|TRBV5-5|TRBD2
TGTGCCAGCAGCTTATTAGCGGGAGGCGGAACCGGGGAGCTGTTTTTT
CASSLLAGGGTGELFF
>TRBJ1-2|.|TRBV7-2|TRBD1
TGTGCCAGCAGCCCCCTACAGGGGGCAGGGTATGGCTACACCTTC
CASSPLQGAGYGYTF
>TRBJ1-5|many|TRBV5-1|TRBD1
TGCGCCAGCAGCTTGGGCAGGGGGGATCAGCCCCAGCATTTT
CASSLGRGDQPQHF
>TRBJ1-5|many|TRBV19|TRBD1
TGTGCCAGCCGGCCCCAGGACAGGGTTGGCAATCAGCCCCAGCATTTT
CASRPQDRVGNQPQHF
>TRBJ1-4|.|TRBV7-2|.
TGTGCCAGCAGCTTAGGGGGAGTGATGTCTAATGAAAAACTGTTTTTT
CASSLGGVMSNEKLFF
>TRBJ1-2|many|TRBV7-9|TRBD1
TGTGCCAGCAGCTTAAGCGCTGGACAGGACGGCTACACCTTC
CASSLSAGQDGYTF
>TRBJ1-1|.|TRBV7-3|.
TGTGCCAGCAGCCGGACTCAGGGGTCGCTCGTCTTT
CASSRTQGSLVF
>TRBJ2-1|many|TRBV12-5|TRBD1
TGTGCTAGTGGGTCCAGGGGGCTTGGCGACAATGAGCAGTTCTTC
CASGSRGLGDNEQFF
>TRBJ1-2|.|TRBV20-1|.
TGCAGTGCTAGTCCCCAACTTTCGACAGACTATGGCTACACCTTC
CSASPQLSTDYGYTF
>TRBJ1-1|.|TRBV30|.
TGTGCCTGGGGAAGAATACGCACTGAAGCTTTCTTT
CAWGRIRTEAFF
>TRBJ2-2|.|TRBV2|.
TGTGCTACACGAGGTGGGACGAGCTGGAACACCGGGGAGCTGTTTTTT
CATRGGTSWNTGELFF
>TRBJ2-1|many|TRBV7-3|.
TGTGCCAGCAGCGTTGGGGGTACCTCCTACAATGAGCAGTTCTTC
CASSVGGTSYNEQFF
>TRBJ2-7|many|TRBV28|.
TGTGCCAGCAGTTACGGGATGAGCTACGAGCAGTACTTC
CASSYGMSYEQYF
>TRBJ2-7|many|TRBV20-1|TRBD1
TGCAGTGCTAGAGATTTAGCCAAACAGGGGGCCTACTACGAGCAGTACTTC
CSARDLAKQGAYYEQYF
>TRBJ1-4|many|TRBV3-1|.
TGTGCCAGCAGCCAAGATTCGAGTGAAAAACTGTTTTTT
CASSQDSSEKLFF
>TRBJ1-2|many|TRBV7-8|.
TGTGCCAGCAGCTTAAACCGGGTTTCGAACTATGGCTACACCTTC
CASSLNRVSNYGYTF
>TRBJ1-5|many|TRBV6-6|TRBD1
TGTGCCGCCCGACAGGGGGATCAGCCCCAGCATTTT
CAARQGDQPQHF
>TRBJ2-3|few|TRBV20-1|TRBD2
TGCAGTGCTAGAGATGTTCTAGCGGGAGAAGGAATAGATACGCAGTATTTT
CSARDVLAGEGIDTQYF
>TRBJ2-5|.|TRBV7-2|.
TGTGCCAGTAGGGCCTCTCAAGAGACCCAGTACTTC
CASRASQETQYF
>TRBJ1-3|many|TRBV3-1|.
TGTGCCAGCAGCCAGGGAACAGGAAACACCATATATTTT
CASSQGTGNTIYF
>TRBJ2-3|many|TRBV7-9|TRBD2
TGTGCCAGCAGGTCCATAGCGGGAGAAGCTTGGGATACGCAGTATTTT
CASRSIAGEAWDTQYF
>TRBJ2-5|many|TRBV12-2|.
TGTGCAAGTCGCCTCAGGAGTTTC
CASRLRSF
>TRBJ2-2|many|TRBV5-1|.
TGCGCCAGCAGCTTGACCCCGGCCGGGGAGCTGTTTTTT
CASSLTPAGELFF
>TRBJ1-2|.|TRBV4-1|.
TGCGCCAGCAGCCAAGTGGGCGGCCATGGCTACACCTTC
CASSQVGGHGYTF
>TRBJ2-1|many|TRBV6-1|TRBD2
TGTGCCAGCAGTCAGGCGGGAGACTACAATGAGCAGTTCTTC
CASSQAGDYNEQFF
>TRBJ2-7|many|TRBV5-8|TRBD1
TGTGCCAGCAGCCCATCGACAGGGGTATGGGAGCAGTACTTC
CASSPSTGVWEQYF
>TRBJ2-5|.|TRBV2|.
TGTGCCAGCGGGGGGGACATGCGACAAGAGACCCAGTGCTTC
CASGGDMRQETQCF
>TRBJ2-3|many|TRBV20-1|.
TGCAGTGCTAGGTCACCTTTGGCGTTCTCAGATACGCAGTATTTT
CSARSPLAFSDTQYF
>TRBJ2-5|many|TRBV5-8|TRBD2
TGTGCCAGCAGCCCGGGGACTAGTGGAGAAGAGACCCAGTACTTC
CASSPGTSGEETQYF
>TRBJ1-1|.|TRBV7-8|TRBD1
TGTGCCAGCAGGTTGACAGGGTTGGACACTGAAGCTTTCTTT
CASRLTGLDTEAFF
>TRBJ2-7|many|TRBV5-1|.
TGCGCCAGCGCCCCTAGAGCCGGGTACGAGCAGTACTTC
CASAPRAGYEQYF
>TRBJ1-4|many|TRBV15|TRBD1
TGTGCCACCAGCAGAGATGACAGGGATAGTGAAAAACTGTTTTTT
CATSRDDRDSEKLFF
>TRBJ2-1|.|TRBV7-3|TRBD2
TGTGCCAGCAGCCAAGCGGGAGAGAGATATAATGAGCAGTTCTTC
CASSQAGERYNEQFF
>TRBJ2-7|many|TRBV29-1|.
TGCAGCGTTGAAGATGGTCGGAAAGCCTACGAGCAGTACTTC
CSVEDGRKAYEQYF
>TRBJ2-7|many|TRBV28|TRBD2
TGTGCCAGCAGTCGTAGCGGGTTGTGGGACTACGAGCAGTACTTC
CASSRSGLWDYEQYF
>TRBJ2-1|many|TRBV6-1|.
TGTGCTAGCAGCGGTCTCAATGAGCAGTTCTTC
CASSGLNEQFF
>TRBJ2-1|many|TRBV29-1|.
TGCAGCGTTGACGGGGTCTACAATGAGCAGTTCTTC
CSVDGVYNEQFF
>TRBJ1-4|many|TRBV7-8|TRBD1
TGTGCCAGCAGCTCATCAGGGGGCACTGAAAAACTGTTTTTT
CASSSSGGTEKLFF
>TRBJ2-1|.|TRBV10-2|.
TGCGCCAGCAGTTCCCAACGGCCAGGGGTGTTTTCGAGCTCCTACAATGAGCAGTTCTTC
CASSSQRPGVFSSSYNEQFF
>TRBJ2-3|many|TRBV7-3|TRBD2
TGTGCCAGCAGCCAAAAAAGGGGGATCGGCGGGAGGGGGGCAGATACGCAGTATTTT
CASSQKRGIGGRGADTQYF
>TRBJ2-1|many|TRBV12-3/TRBV12-4|.
TGTGCCAGCAGTTTAAATGGGATCTACAATGAGCAGTTCTTC
CASSLNGIYNEQFF
>TRBJ1-5|.|TRBV7-8|.
TGTGCTAGAGCGGATGGGAATCAGCCCCAGCATTTT
CARADGNQPQHF
>TRBJ2-7|many|TRBV9|.
TGTGCCAGCAGCGGCGGGGACAGAGTACAGGGCGAGCAGTACTTC
CASSGGDRVQGEQYF
>TRBJ2-3|.|TRBV18|TRBD2
TGTGCCAGCTCACCAGGACTAGGTAGCACAGATACGCAGTATTTT
CASSPGLGSTDTQYF
>TRBJ2-3|many|TRBV5-4|TRBD2
TGTGCCAGCAGCGCCCCGGGGGGTGCAGGGAGCACAGATACGCAGTATTTT
CASSAPGGAGSTDTQYF
>TRBJ2-2|many|TRBV28|TRBD2
TGTGCCACCTTAGCGGGAGGGCCCGGCGGGGAGCTGTTTTTT
CATLAGGPGGELFF
>TRBJ1-2|many|TRBV6-5|TRBD1
TGTGCCAGCAGCCCAACCCCCGGACAGGGTCTATATGGCTACACCTTC
CASSPTPGQGLYGYTF
>TRBJ2-7|.|TRBV15|TRBD1
TGTGCCACCAGCAGAGGGACAGGGATGGACGAGCAGTACTTC
CATSRGTGMDEQYF
>TRBJ2-7|many|TRBV11-1|TRBD1
TGTGCCAGCAGCTACACCGGGACAGGGGGCGTTAGGGGCGGCTACGAGCAGTACTTC
CASSYTGTGGVRGGYEQYF
>TRBJ2-5|.|TRBV6-6|.
TGTGCCAGCAGTCACTCGGGGCATGCTAGGACGGACAAGGAGACCCAGTACTTC
CASSHSGHARTDKETQYF
>TRBJ1-5|many|TRBV19|.
TGTGCCAGTAGTCCCCGCAACCATCAGCCCCAGCATTTT
CASSPRNHQPQHF